Only a few counts were recorded for the clone carrying this TCR beta chain. The antigen is unknown. One entry per CDR3 protein, called by TCRdb with MiXCR from the reads. This table has about 310,000 distinct CDR3 sequences, roughly 17% appearing once. This sample is drawn from a study of T cell repertoires in cytomegalovirus infection. Study details: Evidence of both CMV infection and a matching HLA type came from public TCR beta signatures. Study-wide points: CMV-specific TCR beta clonotypes restricted by HLA-C dominated the ex vivo response.

The CDR3 sequence is 19 residues long. Unmatched junction bases numbered 14, after V lost 0 bases and J lost 1 base. Germline CDR1 reads LGHNA; CDR2 reads YSLEER. The TCR was taken from a human donor in good health (CMV status not recorded). Some clones in this sample may be carry-over from other donors' samples. Input material: PBMCs. The V gene is TRBV4-3, the J gene TRBJ1-1; 7 positions match TRBD1. Written as DNA, the CDR3 is TGCGCCAGCAGCCAAGATTACGCAGTGGGGGGACAGACGAACACTGAAGCTTTCTTT. Translation: CASSQDYAVGGQTNTEAFF.